The clone carrying this T cell receptor beta chain was counted a few times. In germline, CDR1 is DFQATT, CDR2 SNEGSKA (reference sequence). J gave up 0 bases and V 6 bases, and 12 bases lay outside the gene matches. The CDR3 length is 17 residues. Semi-nested PCR with Nested Universal Primer A followed constant-region reverse priming of full-length variable regions. Via MiXCR, TCRdb re-called the 5' RACE reads, giving one row per CDR3 protein. The sample gives over 55,000 distinct CDR3 sequences, approximately 29% of which show up once; roughly 2.5% is in the top ten. Sequenced: tumor-infiltrating naive CD4+ T cells sorted from the breast tumor. Indicated subset: naive CD4+ T cells, CD4+CD45RA+CD25-. This chain uses TRBV20-1 with TRBJ2-4; TRBD2 agrees at 9 bases. This receptor was taken from a female donor with breast cancer. DNA of the CDR3: TGCAGTGCCAAAGCGCTTAGCGGGGGCCTAGCCAAAAACATTCAGTACTTC. This encodes CSAKALSGGLAKNIQYF.